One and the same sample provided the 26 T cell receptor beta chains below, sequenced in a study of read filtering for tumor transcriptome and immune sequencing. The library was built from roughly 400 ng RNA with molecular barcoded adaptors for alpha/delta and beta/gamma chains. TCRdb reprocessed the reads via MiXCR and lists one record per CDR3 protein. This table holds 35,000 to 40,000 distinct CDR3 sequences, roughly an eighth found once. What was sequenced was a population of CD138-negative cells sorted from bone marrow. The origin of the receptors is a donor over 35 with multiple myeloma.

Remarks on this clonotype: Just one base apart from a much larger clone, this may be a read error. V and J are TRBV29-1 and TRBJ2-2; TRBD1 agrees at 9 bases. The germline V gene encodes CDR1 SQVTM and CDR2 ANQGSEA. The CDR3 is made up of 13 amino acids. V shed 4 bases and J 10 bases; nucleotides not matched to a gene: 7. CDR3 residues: CSVAKQGAEELFF. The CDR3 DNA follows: TGCAGCGTTGCCAAACAGGGGGCCGAGGAGCTGTTTTTT.

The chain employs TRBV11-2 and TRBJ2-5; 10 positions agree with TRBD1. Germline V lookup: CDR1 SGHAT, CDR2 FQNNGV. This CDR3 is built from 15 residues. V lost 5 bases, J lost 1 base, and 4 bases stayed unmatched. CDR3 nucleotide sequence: TGTGCCAGCAGCCAGACAGGGGGCCCCCAAGAGACCCAGTACTTC. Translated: CASSQTGGPQETQYF.

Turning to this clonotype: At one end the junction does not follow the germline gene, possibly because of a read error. CDR3 nucleotide sequence: TGTGCCGGCAGTTTAGCAGGAGGGGGAACTGAAGCTTTCTTT. Protein: CAGSLAGGGTEAFF. J is TRBJ1-1 and V is TRBV12-3 or TRBV12-4, with D tentatively TRBD1 (6 bases). This CDR3 has 14 amino acids.

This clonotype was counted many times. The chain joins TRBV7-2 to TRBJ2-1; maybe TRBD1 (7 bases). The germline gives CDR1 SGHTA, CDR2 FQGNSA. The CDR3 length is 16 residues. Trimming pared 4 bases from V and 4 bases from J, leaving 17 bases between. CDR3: CASSSGVRGVYNEQFF. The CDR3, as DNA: TGTGCCAGCAGCTCGGGGGTCAGGGGGGTGTACAATGAGCAGTTCTTC.

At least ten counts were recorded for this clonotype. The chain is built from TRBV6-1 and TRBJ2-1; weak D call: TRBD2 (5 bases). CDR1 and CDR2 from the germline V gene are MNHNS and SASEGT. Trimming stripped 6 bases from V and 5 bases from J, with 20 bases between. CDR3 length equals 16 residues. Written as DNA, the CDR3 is TGTGCCAGCAGGCCCGGGATCTCCCTCTATGACAATGAGCAGTTCTTC. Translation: CASRPGISLYDNEQFF.

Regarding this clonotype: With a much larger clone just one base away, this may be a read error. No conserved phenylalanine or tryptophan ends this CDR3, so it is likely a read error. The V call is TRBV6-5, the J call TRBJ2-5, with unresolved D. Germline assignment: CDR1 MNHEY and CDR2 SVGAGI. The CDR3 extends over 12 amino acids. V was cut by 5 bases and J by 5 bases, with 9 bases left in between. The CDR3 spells CASSVGHETQYI. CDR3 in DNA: TGTGCCAGCAGTGTTGGGCACGAGACCCAGTACATC.

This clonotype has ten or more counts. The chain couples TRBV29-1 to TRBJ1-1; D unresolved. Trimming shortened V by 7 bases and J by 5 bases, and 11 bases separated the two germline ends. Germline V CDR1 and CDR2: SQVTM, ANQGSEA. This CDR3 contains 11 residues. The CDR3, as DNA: TGCAGCGCAGTAAGGGAGACTGAAGCTTTCTTT. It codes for CSAVRETEAFF.

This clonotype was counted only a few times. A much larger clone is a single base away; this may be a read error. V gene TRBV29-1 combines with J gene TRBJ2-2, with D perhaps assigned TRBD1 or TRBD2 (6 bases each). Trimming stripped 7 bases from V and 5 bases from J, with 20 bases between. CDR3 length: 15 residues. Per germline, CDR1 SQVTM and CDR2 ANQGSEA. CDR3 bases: TGCAGCGCCCGCCGGGGGCCGACGAGGACCGGGGAGCTGTTTTTT. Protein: CSARRGPTRTGELFF.

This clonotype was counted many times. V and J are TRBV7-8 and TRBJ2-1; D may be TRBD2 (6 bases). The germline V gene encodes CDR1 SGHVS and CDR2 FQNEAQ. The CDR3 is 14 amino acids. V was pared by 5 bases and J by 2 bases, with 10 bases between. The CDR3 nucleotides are TGTGCCAGCAGCCCATCGGGAGCCTACAATGAGCAGTTCTTC. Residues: CASSPSGAYNEQFF.

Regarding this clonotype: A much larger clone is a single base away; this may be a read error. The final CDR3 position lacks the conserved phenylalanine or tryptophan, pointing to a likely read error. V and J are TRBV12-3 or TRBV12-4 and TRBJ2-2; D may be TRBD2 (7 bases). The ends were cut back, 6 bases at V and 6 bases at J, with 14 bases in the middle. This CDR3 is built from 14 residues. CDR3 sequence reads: CASRRGRGPGELFS. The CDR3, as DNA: TGTGCCAGCAGGCGGGGGCGGGGCCCCGGGGAGCTGTTTTCT.

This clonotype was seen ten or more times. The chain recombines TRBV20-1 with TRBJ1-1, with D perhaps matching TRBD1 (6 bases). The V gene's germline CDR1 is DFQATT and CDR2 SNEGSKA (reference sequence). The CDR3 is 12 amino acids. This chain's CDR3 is CSGTGTNTEAFF. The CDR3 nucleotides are TGCAGCGGAACAGGGACGAACACTGAAGCTTTCTTT.

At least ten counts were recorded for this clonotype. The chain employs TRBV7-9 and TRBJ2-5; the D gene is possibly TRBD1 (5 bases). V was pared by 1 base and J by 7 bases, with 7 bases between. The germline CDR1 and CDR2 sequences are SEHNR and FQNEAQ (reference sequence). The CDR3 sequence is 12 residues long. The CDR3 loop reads CASSLGQGTQYF. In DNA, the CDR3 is TGTGCCAGCAGCTTAGGCCAGGGGACCCAGTACTTC.

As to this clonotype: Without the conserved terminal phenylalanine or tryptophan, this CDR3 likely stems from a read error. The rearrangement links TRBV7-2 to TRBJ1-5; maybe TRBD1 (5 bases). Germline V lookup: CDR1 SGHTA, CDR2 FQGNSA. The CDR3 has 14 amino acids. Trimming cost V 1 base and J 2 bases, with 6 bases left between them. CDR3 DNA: TGTGCCAGCAGCTTAGGGGGCGGCAATCAGCCCCAGCATTCT. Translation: CASSLGGGNQPQHS.

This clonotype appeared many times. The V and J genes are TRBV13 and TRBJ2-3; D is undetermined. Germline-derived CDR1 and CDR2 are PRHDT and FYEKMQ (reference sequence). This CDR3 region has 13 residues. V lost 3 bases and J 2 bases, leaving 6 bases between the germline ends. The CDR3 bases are TGTGCCAGCAGCTTCTCAAACACAGATACGCAGTATTTT. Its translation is CASSFSNTDTQYF.

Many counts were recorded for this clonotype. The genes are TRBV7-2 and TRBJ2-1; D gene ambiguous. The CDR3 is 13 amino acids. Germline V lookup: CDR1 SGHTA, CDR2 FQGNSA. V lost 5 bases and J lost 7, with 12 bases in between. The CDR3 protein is CASSAGPGNEQFF. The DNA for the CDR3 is TGTGCCAGCAGCGCCGGTCCTGGGAATGAGCAGTTCTTC.

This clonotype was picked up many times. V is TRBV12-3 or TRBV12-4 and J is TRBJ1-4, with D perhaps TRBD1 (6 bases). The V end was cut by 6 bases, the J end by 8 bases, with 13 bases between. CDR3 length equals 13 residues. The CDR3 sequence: CASRQGGKEKLFF. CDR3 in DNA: TGTGCCAGCAGACAGGGTGGTAAAGAAAAACTGTTTTTT.

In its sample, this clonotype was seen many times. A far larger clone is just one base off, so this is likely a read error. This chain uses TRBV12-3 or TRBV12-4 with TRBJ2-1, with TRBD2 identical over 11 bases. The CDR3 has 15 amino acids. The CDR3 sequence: CASRIAGGPYNGQFF. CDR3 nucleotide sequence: TGTGCCAGCAGAATAGCGGGAGGGCCTTACAATGGGCAGTTCTTC.

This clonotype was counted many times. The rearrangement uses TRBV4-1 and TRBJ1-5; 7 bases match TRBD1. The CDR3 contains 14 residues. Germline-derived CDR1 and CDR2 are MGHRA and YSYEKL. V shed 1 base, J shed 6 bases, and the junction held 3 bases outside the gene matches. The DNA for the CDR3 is TGCGCCAGCAGCCAAGGACAGGGAGGTCAGCCCCAGCATTTT. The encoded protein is CASSQGQGGQPQHF.

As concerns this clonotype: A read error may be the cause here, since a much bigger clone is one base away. The CDR3 region is CASSQGLAERETQYF. In DNA, the CDR3 is TGCGCCAGCAGCCAAGGACTAGCGGAACGAGAGACCCAGTACTTC. The chain is built from TRBV5-1 and TRBJ2-5, with TRBD2 matching 10 bases. J gave up 4 bases and V 4 bases, and 7 bases lay outside the gene matches. Per germline, CDR1 SGHRS and CDR2 YFSETQ. The CDR3 covers 15 residues.

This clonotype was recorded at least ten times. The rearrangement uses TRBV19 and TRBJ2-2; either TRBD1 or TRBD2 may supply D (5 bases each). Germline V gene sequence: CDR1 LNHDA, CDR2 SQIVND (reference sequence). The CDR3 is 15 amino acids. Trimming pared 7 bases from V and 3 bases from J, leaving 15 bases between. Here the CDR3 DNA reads TGTGCCAGTACCTACGGGGCTCGAGACACCGGGGAGCTGTTTTTT. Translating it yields CASTYGARDTGELFF. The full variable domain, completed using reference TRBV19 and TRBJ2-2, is DGGITQSPKYLFRKEGQNVTLSCEQNLNHDAMYWYRQDPGQGLRLIYYSQIVNDFQKGDIAEGYSVSREKKESFPLTVTSAQKNPTAFYLCASTYGARDTGELFFGEGSRLTVL.

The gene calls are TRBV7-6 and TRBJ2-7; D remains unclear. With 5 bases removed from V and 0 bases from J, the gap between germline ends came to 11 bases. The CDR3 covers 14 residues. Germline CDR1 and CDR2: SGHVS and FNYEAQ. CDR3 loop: CASSATQNSYEQYF. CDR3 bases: TGTGCCAGCAGCGCGACTCAAAACTCCTACGAGCAGTACTTC.

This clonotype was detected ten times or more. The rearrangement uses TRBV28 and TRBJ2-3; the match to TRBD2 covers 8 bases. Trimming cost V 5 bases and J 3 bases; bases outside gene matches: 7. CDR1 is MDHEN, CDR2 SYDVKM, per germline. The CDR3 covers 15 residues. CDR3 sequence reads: CASSPAVAGTDTQYF. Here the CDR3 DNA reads TGTGCCAGCAGTCCCGCGGTAGCGGGAACAGATACGCAGTATTTT.

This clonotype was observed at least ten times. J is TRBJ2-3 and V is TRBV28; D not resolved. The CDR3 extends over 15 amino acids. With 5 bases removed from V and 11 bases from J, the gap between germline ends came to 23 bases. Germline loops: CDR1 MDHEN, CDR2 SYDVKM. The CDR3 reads CASSLTGVAQLMQYF. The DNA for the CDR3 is TGTGCCAGCAGTCTAACGGGTGTCGCACAGTTGATGCAGTATTTT.

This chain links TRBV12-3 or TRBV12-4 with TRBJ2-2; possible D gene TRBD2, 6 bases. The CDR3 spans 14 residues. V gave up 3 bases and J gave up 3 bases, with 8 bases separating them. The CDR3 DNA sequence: TGTGCCAGCAGTTTTTCGGGGGACACCGGGGAGCTGTTTTTT. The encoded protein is CASSFSGDTGELFF.

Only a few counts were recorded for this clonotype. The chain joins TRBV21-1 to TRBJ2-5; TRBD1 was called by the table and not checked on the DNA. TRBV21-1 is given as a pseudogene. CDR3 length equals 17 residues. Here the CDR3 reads CASSSNLSRGRVETQYF. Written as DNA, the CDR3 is TGTGCCAGCAGCAGCAATCTGTCCAGGGGGAGAGTGGAGACCCAGTACTTC.

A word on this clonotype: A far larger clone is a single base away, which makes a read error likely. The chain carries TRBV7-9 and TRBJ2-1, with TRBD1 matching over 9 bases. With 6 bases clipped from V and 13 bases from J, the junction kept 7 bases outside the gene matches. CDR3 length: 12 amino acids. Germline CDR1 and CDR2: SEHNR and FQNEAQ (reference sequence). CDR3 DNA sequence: TGTGCCAGCAGATCCGTGGGACAGGGTCAGTTCTTC. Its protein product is CASRSVGQGQFF.